This TCR beta chain was obtained from a study of blood T cell repertoires in COVID-19. Across the study: Collection of acute and convalescent COVID-19 samples took place in the United States, Italy and Spain. PBMCs, B-cell-depleted T cells, or T cells were the source of the cDNA or gDNA that made up the material.

Data came from immunoSEQ multiplex PCR; TCRdb stores just in-frame clones and leaves some out. The repertoire holds 200,000 to 250,000 clones, 92% seen once, with roughly 1.2% in the top ten. The V and J ends lost 2 bases and 10 bases respectively, with 17 bases between them. The germline V gene has CDR1 SNHLY and CDR2 FYNNEI. CDR3 length equals 15 residues. Sequenced: peripheral blood. The chain carries TRBV2 and TRBJ1-4; tentatively, D is TRBD1 (5 bases). The receptor comes from a young man with acute or convalescent COVID-19. CDR3 bases: TGTGCCAGCAGTGAAAGTCAGGGAATAACGGGAAAACTGTTTTTT. This translates into CASSESQGITGKLFF. Complete variable domain (other parts from reference TRBV2 and TRBJ1-4): EPEVTQTPSHQVTQMGQEVILRCVPISNHLYFYWYRQILGQKVEFLVSFYNNEISEKSEIFDDQFSVERPDGSNFTLKIRSTKLEDSAMYFCASSESQGITGKLFFGSGTQLSVL.